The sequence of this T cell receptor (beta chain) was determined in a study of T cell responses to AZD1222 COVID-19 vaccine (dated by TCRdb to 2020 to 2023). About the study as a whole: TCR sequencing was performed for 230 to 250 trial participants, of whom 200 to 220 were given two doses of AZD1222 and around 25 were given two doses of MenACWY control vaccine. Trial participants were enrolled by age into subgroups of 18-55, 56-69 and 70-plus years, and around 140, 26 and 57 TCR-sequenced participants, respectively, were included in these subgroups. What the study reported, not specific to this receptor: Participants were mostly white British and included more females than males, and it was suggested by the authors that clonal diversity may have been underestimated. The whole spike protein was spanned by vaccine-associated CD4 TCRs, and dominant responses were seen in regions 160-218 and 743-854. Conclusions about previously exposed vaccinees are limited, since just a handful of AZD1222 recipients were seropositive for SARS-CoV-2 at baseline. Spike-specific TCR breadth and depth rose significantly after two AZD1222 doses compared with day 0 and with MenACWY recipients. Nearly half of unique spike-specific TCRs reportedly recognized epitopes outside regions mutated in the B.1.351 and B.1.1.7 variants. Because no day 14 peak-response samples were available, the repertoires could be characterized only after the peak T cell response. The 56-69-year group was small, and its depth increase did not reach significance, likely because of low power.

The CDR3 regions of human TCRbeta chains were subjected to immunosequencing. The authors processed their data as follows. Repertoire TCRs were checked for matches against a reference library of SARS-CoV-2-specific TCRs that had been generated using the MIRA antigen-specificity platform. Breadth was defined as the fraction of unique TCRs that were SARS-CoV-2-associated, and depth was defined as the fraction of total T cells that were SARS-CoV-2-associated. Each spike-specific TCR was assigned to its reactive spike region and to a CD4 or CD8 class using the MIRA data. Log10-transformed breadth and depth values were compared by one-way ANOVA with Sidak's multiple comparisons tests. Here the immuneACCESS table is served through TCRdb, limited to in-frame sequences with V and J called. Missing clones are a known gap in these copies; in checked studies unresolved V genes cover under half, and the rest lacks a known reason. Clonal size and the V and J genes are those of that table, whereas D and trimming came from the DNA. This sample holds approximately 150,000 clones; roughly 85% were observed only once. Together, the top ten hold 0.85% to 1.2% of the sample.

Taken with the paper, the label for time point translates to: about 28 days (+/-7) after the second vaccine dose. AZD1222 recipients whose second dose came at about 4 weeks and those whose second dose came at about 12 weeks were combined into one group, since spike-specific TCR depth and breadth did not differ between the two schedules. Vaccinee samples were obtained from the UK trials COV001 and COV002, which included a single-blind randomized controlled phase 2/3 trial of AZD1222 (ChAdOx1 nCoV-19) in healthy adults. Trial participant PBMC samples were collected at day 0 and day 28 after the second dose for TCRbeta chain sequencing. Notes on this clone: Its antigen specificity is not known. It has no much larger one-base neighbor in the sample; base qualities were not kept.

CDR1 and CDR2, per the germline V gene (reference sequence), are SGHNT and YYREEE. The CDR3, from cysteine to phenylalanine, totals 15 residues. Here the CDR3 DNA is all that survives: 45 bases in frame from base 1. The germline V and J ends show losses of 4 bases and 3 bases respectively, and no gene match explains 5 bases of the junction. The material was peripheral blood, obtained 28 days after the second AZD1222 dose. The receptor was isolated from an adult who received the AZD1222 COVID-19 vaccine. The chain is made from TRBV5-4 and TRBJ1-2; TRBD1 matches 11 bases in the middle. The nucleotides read TGTGCCAGCAGCACATGGACAGGGGGCGACTATGGCTACACCTTC. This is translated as CASSTWTGGDYGYTF.